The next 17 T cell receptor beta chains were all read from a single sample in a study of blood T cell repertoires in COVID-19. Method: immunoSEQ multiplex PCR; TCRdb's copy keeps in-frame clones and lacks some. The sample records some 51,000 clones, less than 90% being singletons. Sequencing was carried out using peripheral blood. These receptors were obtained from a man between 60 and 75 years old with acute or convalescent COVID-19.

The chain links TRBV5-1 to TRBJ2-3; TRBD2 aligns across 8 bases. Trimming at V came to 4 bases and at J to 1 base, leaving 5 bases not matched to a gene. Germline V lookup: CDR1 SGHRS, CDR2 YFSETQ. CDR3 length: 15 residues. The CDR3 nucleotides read TGCGCCAGCAGCCCCGGGGGGGGCGGCACAGATACGCAGTATTTT. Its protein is CASSPGGGGTDTQYF. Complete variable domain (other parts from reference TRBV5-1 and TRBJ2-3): KAGVTQTPRYLIKTRGQQVTLSCSPISGHRSVSWYQQTPGQGLQFLFEYFSETQRNKGNFPGRFSGRQFSNSRSEMNVSTLELGDSALYLCASSPGGGGTDTQYFGPGTRLTVL.

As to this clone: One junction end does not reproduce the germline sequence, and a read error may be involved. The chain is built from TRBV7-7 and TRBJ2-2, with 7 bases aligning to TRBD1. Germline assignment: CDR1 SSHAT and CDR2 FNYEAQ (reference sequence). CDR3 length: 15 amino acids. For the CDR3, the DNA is TGTGCTAGCAGCCCGGACAGGCAGAACACCGGGGAGCTGTTTTTT. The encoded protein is CASSPDRQNTGELFF.

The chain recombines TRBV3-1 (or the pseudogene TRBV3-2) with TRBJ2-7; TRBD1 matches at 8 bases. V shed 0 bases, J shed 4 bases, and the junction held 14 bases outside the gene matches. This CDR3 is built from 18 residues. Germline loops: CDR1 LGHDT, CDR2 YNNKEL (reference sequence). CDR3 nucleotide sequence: TGTGCCAGCAGCCAAGATAAGGTTAGGGCAGGGGGCTTGTACGAGCAGTACTTC. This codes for CASSQDKVRAGGLYEQYF.

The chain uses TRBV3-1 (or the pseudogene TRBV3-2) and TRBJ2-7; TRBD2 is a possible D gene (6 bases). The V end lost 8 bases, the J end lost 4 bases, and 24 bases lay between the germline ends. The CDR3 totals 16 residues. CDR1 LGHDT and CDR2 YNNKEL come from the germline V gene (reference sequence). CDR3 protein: CASAIAEDCGGYEQYF. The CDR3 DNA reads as TGTGCCAGCGCCATCGCAGAGGACTGTGGGGGGTACGAGCAGTACTTC.

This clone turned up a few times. CDR3 in DNA: TGTGCCACCAGCAGTTCCGAATCACTCACAGATACGCAGTATTTT. Protein: CATSSSESLTDTQYF. The V call is TRBV15, the J call TRBJ2-3; D remains unclear. The CDR3 covers 15 residues. Germline values: CDR1 LNHNV, CDR2 YYDKDF (reference sequence). The V gene lost 3 bases and the J gene lost 2 bases, with 12 bases spanning the gap.

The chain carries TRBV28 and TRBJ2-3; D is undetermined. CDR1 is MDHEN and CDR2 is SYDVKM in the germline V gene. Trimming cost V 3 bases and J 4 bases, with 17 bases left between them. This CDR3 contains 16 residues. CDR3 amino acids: CASSFLLDIVPDTQYF. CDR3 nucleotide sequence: TGTGCCAGCAGTTTTCTACTTGACATCGTACCAGATACGCAGTATTTT.

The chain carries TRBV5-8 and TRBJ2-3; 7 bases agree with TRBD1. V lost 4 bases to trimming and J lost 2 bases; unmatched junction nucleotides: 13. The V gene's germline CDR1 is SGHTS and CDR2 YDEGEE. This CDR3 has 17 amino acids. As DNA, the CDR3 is TGTGCCAGCAGCCAACCCCCGGGACAGTTTTACACAGATACGCAGTATTTT. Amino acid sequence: CASSQPPGQFYTDTQYF.

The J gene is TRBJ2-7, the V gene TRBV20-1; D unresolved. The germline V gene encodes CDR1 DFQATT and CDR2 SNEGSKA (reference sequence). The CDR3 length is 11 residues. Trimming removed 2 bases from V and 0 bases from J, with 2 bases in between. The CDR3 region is CSARLSYEQYF. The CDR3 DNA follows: TGCAGTGCTAGACTCTCCTACGAGCAGTACTTC.

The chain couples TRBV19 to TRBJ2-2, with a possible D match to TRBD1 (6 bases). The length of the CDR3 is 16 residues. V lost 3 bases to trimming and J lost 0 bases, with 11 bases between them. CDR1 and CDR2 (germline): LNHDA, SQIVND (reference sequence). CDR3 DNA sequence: TGTGCCAGTAGTATTTTCGGACAGCCGAACACCGGGGAGCTGTTTTTT. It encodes CASSIFGQPNTGELFF.

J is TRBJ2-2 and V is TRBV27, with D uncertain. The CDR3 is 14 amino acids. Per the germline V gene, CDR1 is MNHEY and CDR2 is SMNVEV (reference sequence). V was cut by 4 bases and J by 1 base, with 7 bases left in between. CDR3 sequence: CASSYYVNTGELFF. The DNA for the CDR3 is TGTGCCAGCAGTTATTATGTGAACACCGGGGAGCTGTTTTTT.

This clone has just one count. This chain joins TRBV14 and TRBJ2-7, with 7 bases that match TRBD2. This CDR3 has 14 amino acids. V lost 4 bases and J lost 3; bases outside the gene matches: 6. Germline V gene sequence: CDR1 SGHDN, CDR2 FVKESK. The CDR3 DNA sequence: TGTGCCAGCAGCCCGCGGGAGCCCCGCTACGAGCAGTACTTC. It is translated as CASSPREPRYEQYF.

CDR3 protein: CASSLRGQGATNEKLFF. In DNA form, the CDR3 reads TGTGCCAGCAGCTTGCGGGGACAGGGAGCAACTAATGAAAAACTGTTTTTT. V and J are TRBV5-4 and TRBJ1-4; 9 nucleotides agree with TRBD1. V lost 1 base, J lost 0 bases, and 4 bases stayed unmatched. Germline assignment: CDR1 SGHNT and CDR2 YYREEE (reference sequence). The CDR3 consists of 17 residues.

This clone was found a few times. CDR3 in amino acids: CASSFTPDGQSEAFF. DNA for the CDR3: TGTGCCAGCAGCTTTACCCCCGACGGACAATCAGAAGCTTTCTTT. The V gene is TRBV28, the J gene TRBJ1-1; the D gene is possibly TRBD1 (5 bases). The CDR3 loop spans 15 amino acids. V was shortened by 6 bases and J by 8 bases, with 22 bases between the two germline ends. The germline V gene encodes CDR1 MDHEN and CDR2 SYDVKM.

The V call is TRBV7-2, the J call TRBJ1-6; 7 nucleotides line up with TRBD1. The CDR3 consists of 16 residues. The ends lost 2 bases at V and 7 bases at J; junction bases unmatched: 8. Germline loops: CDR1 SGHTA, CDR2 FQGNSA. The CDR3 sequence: CASSLQGVRNNSPLHF. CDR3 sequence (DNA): TGTGCCAGCAGCTTACAGGGGGTTAGGAACAATTCACCCCTCCACTTT.

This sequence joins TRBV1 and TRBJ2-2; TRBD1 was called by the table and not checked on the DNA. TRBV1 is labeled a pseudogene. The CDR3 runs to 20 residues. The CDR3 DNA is TGCACCAGCAGCCAACATGGACAGGGTTCGATCGGGACAAACACCGGGGAGCTGTTTTTT. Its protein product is CTSSQHGQGSIGTNTGELFF.

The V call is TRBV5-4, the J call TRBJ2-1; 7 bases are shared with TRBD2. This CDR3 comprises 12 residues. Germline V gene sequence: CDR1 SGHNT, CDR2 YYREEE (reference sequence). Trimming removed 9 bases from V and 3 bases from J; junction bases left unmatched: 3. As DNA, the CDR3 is TGTGCCACCCAGCGGGACTACAATGAGCAGTTCTTC. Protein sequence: CATQRDYNEQFF.

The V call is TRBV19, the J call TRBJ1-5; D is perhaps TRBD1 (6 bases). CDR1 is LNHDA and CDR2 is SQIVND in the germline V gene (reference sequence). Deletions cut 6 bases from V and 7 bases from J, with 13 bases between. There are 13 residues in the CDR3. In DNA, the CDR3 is TGTGCCAGTAGCCCAGGGGTAGGGCAGCCCCAGCATTTT. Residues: CASSPGVGQPQHF.